This is a list of T cell receptor beta chains from one sample in a study of blood T cell repertoires in COVID-19. Generated by immunoSEQ multiplex PCR, the TCRdb table keeps only in-frame clones and is missing some. The sample has roughly 95,000 clones; roughly 82% are singletons. The sequencing input was peripheral blood. These receptors were obtained from a man aged 50-59 years with active or convalescent COVID-19. Both conserved end residues are part of each CDR3. A D gene is named only where the DNA matches it firmly. Rows give clone size only sometimes, using once, few, many, or a class for an expanded clone.

V gene	clone size	J gene	D gene	CDR3 protein	CDR3 DNA
TRBV7-8	-	TRBJ1-6	-	CASSSFNIGESPLHF	TGTGCCAGCAGCTCCTTTAATATAGGGGAATCACCCCTCCACTTT
TRBV19	-	TRBJ2-1	TRBD1	CASSPTGGAYNEQFF	TGTGCCAGTAGCCCTACAGGGGGCGCTTACAATGAGCAGTTCTTC
TRBV11-2	once	TRBJ1-1	-	CASSPFLTGQNTEAFF	TGTGCCAGCAGCCCATTCTTGACAGGCCAGAACACTGAAGCTTTCTTT
TRBV4-3	-	TRBJ2-7	TRBD1	CASSQGTGDTYEQYF	TGCGCCAGCAGCCAAGGGACAGGCGATACCTACGAGCAGTACTTC
TRBV28	-	TRBJ2-2	TRBD1	CASSRTGNTGELFF	TGTGCCAGCAGTAGGACAGGGAACACCGGGGAGCTGTTTTTT
TRBV3-1/TRBV3-2	-	TRBJ2-1	-	CASSRPGAYNEQFF	TGTGCCAGCAGCCGCCCGGGGGCCTACAATGAGCAGTTCTTC
TRBV2	-	TRBJ2-4	-	CASRKTVAKNIQYF	TGTGCCAGCAGAAAGACAGTAGCCAAAAACATTCAGTACTTC
TRBV6-5	-	TRBJ2-7	-	CASSYSSRGVNEQYF	TGTGCCAGCAGTTACTCGTCCAGGGGGGTAAACGAGCAGTACTTC
TRBV28	-	TRBJ1-2	TRBD1	CASNERGGSFYGYTF	TGTGCCAGCAACGAACGAGGGGGCAGCTTCTATGGCTACACCTTC
TRBV7-8	once	TRBJ1-2	TRBD1	CASSQGTPGQGAGGYTF	TGTGCCAGCAGCCAAGGAACCCCGGGACAGGGGGCTGGTGGCTACACCTTC
TRBV6-5	-	TRBJ1-5	-	CASRRDSNQPQHF	TGTGCCAGCAGGCGGGACAGCAATCAGCCCCAGCATTTT
TRBV7-2	once	TRBJ2-1	TRBD2	CASSPGLAGAGEFF	TGTGCCAGCAGCCCGGGACTAGCGGGGGCCGGGGAGTTCTTC
TRBV2	once	TRBJ2-5	TRBD1	CASSVFPGGVKETQYF	TGTGCCAGCAGTGTTTTTCCAGGGGGTGTAAAGGAGACCCAGTACTTC
TRBV19	-	TRBJ2-1	-	CASRTNGVEQFF	TGTGCCAGTAGGACAAACGGGGTGGAGCAGTTCTTC
TRBV7-8	-	TRBJ2-3	TRBD2	CASSFPPAGGGDTQYF	TGTGCCAGCAGCTTCCCCCCAGCGGGGGGGGGAGATACGCAGTATTTT
TRBV6-5	-	TRBJ2-1	-	CASSFRQSYNEQFF	TGTGCCAGCAGTTTCCGCCAGTCCTACAATGAGCAGTTCTTC
TRBV12-3/TRBV12-4	-	TRBJ1-2	-	CASSLNSNYGYTF	TGTGCCAGCAGTTTAAACAGTAACTATGGCTACACCTTC
TRBV24-1	-	TRBJ1-2	-	CATSDFEQNYGYTF	TGTGCCACCAGTGATTTCGAACAGAACTATGGCTACACCTTC
TRBV3-1/TRBV3-2	-	TRBJ2-1	TRBD1	CASSPGGPLYNEQFF	TGTGCCAGCAGCCCAGGGGGCCCACTCTACAATGAGCAGTTCTTC
TRBV5-4	-	TRBJ1-2	TRBD1	CASSPDRNYGYTF	TGTGCCAGCAGCCCGGACAGGAACTATGGCTACACCTTC
TRBV10-3	few	TRBJ2-1	TRBD2	CAISDLAGISYNEQFF	TGTGCCATCAGTGACCTAGCGGGGATCTCCTACAATGAGCAGTTCTTC
TRBV28	-	TRBJ2-4	-	CASSPHYIQYF	TGTGCCAGCAGTCCCCATTACATTCAGTACTTC
TRBV11-2	medium-sized	TRBJ2-5	-	CASSLVEGGVETQYF	TGTGCCAGCAGCTTAGTGGAGGGTGGCGTGGAGACCCAGTACTTC
TRBV12-2	-	TRBJ1-2	-	CASRPPGGNTPNYGYTF	TGTGCAAGTCGCCCCCCCGGAGGAAATACTCCTAACTATGGCTACACCTTC
TRBV14	-	TRBJ2-5	TRBD1	CASSQGDRGLQETQYF	TGTGCCAGCAGCCAAGGGGACAGGGGGCTCCAAGAGACCCAGTACTTC
TRBV5-1	-	TRBJ2-3	-	CASSPETAQKGDTQYF	TGCGCCAGCAGCCCGGAGACAGCCCAAAAGGGGGATACGCAGTATTTT
TRBV9	-	TRBJ2-3	TRBD1	CASSAWDRDDTQYF	TGTGCCAGCAGCGCGTGGGACAGGGACGATACGCAGTATTTT
TRBV29-1	-	TRBJ2-7	TRBD1	CSVDRGTNEQYF	TGCAGCGTCGACAGGGGGACTAACGAGCAGTACTTC
TRBV28	-	TRBJ1-1	TRBD1	CASSSLTGLKMNTEAFF	TGTGCCAGCAGCTCTTTGACAGGGTTAAAAATGAACACTGAAGCTTTCTTT
TRBV10-3	few	TRBJ1-2	-	CAISGGIGYGYTF	TGTGCCATCAGTGGAGGGATAGGGTATGGCTACACCTTC
TRBV7-2	-	TRBJ2-1	TRBD2	CASSSSGGAANEQFF	TGTGCCAGCAGCTCTAGCGGGGGGGCCGCCAATGAGCAGTTCTTC
TRBV6-5	-	TRBJ1-6	-	CASSPDRNYNSPLHF	TGTGCCAGCAGTCCTGACAGGAACTATAATTCACCCCTCCACTTT
TRBV6-5	-	TRBJ1-1	-	CASSQAAGANTEAFF	TGTGCCAGCAGCCAAGCCGCGGGGGCGAACACTGAAGCTTTCTTT
TRBV6-1	-	TRBJ2-3	TRBD1	CASSDPYRGGSTDTQYF	TGTGCCAGCAGTGATCCCTACAGGGGCGGGAGCACAGATACGCAGTATTTT
TRBV4-1	-	TRBJ2-3	TRBD1	CASSLEQGATDTQYF	TGCGCCAGCAGCCTGGAACAGGGGGCCACAGATACGCAGTATTTT
TRBV28	-	TRBJ2-7	-	CASSLRSYEQYF	TGTGCCAGCAGTTTGAGGAGTTACGAGCAGTACTTC
TRBV4-3	-	TRBJ1-2	-	CASSQDRDLNYGYTF	TGCGCCAGCAGCCAAGATCGGGATCTCAACTATGGCTACACCTTC
TRBV9	-	TRBJ1-1	-	CASSVGPTRSGTEAFF	TGTGCCAGCAGCGTAGGGCCAACTCGGTCGGGCACTGAAGCTTTCTTT
TRBV27	-	TRBJ1-1	-	CASSAGLGGTEAFF	TGTGCCAGCAGTGCGGGCCTGGGAGGCACTGAAGCTTTCTTT
TRBV7-9	-	TRBJ1-1	-	CASSPWGPSRDTEAFF	TGTGCCAGCAGCCCTTGGGGGCCTTCGAGGGACACTGAAGCTTTCTTT